The rows below give T cell receptor beta chains drawn from one sample of a study of T cell responses to AZD1222 COVID-19 vaccine. Sequencing used immunoSEQ multiplex PCR; TCRdb keeps in-frame clones, though not all of them. The table has 250,000 to 300,000 clones, around 93% seen once; the top ten hold 0.5% to 0.65%. The sample in question was peripheral blood, obtained 28 days after the second AZD1222 dose. These receptor sequences come from an adult who received the AZD1222 COVID-19 vaccine. Both conserved end residues are part of each CDR3. The D gene is left open where the match is weak. Size values are once, few and many counts, or a class for expanded clones, and some rows have none.

D gene,V gene,clone size,J gene,CDR3 DNA,CDR3 protein
.,TRBV30,.,TRBJ1-5,TGTGCCTGGAGTGGGACTGGAGATCAGCCCCAGCATTTT,CAWSGTGDQPQHF
.,TRBV2,.,TRBJ1-5,TGTGCCAGCAGTGAGACTGCTAGCAATCAGCCCCAGCATTTT,CASSETASNQPQHF
.,TRBV28,.,TRBJ1-5,TGTGCCAGCAGTCGGGCCCGACGGGGCAATCAGCCCCAGCATTTT,CASSRARRGNQPQHF
.,TRBV29-1,.,TRBJ1-1,TGCAGCGTGCAGAGCGGGAGCTACACTGAAGCTTTCTTT,CSVQSGSYTEAFF
TRBD1,TRBV2,.,TRBJ2-5,TGTGCCAGCAGCAGAGGGGGCGAAGAGACCCAGTACTTC,CASSRGGEETQYF
.,TRBV21-1,.,TRBJ1-1,TGTGCCAGCAGCCCCACCCCGGGGTGTCGGACTGAAGCTTTCTTT,CASSPTPGCRTEAFF
.,TRBV6-5,.,TRBJ2-7,TGTGCCAGCAGTCAGGACGGGACATACGAGCAGTACTTC,CASSQDGTYEQYF
.,TRBV7-2,.,TRBJ2-5,TGTGCCAGCAGCTTTAAGGGGGGGAAAGAGACCCAGTACTTC,CASSFKGGKETQYF
.,TRBV2,.,TRBJ2-7,TGTGCCAGCGGTGGCAGGGGTGGTTGGGAGCAGTACTTC,CASGGRGGWEQYF
.,TRBV2,once,TRBJ1-1,.,CASILGQLNTEAFF
.,TRBV28,.,TRBJ2-1,TGTGCCCTACAACCACCCGGGACGGTGGGGTACAATGAGCAGTTCTTC,CALQPPGTVGYNEQFF
TRBD2,TRBV5-1,.,TRBJ2-7,TGCGCCAGCAGCTTACTAGCGGGAGAGATTTACGAGCAGTACTTC,CASSLLAGEIYEQYF
TRBD1,TRBV27,.,TRBJ1-2,TGTGCCAGCAGTTTCTCCGGGACAGTCGGCTACACCTTC,CASSFSGTVGYTF
.,TRBV19,.,TRBJ2-3,TGTGCCAGTAGTAACGGGGGCATAACAGATACGCAGTATTTT,CASSNGGITDTQYF
TRBD2,TRBV28,.,TRBJ2-3,TGTGCCAGCACCGATAGCGGGAGCGGAGATACGCAGTATTTT,CASTDSGSGDTQYF
.,TRBV2,.,TRBJ2-4,TGTGCCAGCAGTGACCCCAGGGGTATCAAAAACATTCAGTACTTC,CASSDPRGIKNIQYF
.,TRBV5-5,.,TRBJ2-3,TGTGCCAGCAGCTACGATGGAGGTGGGGGCACAGATACGCAGTATTTT,CASSYDGGGGTDTQYF
TRBD1,TRBV7-9,.,TRBJ1-1,TGTGCCAGCACCCTTGTCAGGGCAGGGGGCACTGAAGCTTTCTTT,CASTLVRAGGTEAFF
TRBD1,TRBV28,.,TRBJ1-5,TGTGCCAGCCTGGACAGGGGGACCTTTTTCGGCAATCAGCCCCAGCATTTT,CASLDRGTFFGNQPQHF
.,TRBV7-8,many,TRBJ2-1,TGTGCCAGCAGTCCCACTAGATTCCGCTCCTACAATGAGCAGTTCTTC,CASSPTRFRSYNEQFF
.,TRBV13,once,TRBJ2-3,TGTGCCAGCAGGACTAGGGGCACGAATACGCAGTATTTT,CASRTRGTNTQYF
TRBD1,TRBV27,.,TRBJ2-7,TGTGCCAGCAGCCATAAGGGACAGGCTCTTTCCTACGAGCAGTACTTC,CASSHKGQALSYEQYF
.,TRBV9,.,TRBJ2-3,TGTGCCAGCAGCGTAGGGGCGTTTCGGGGCCTCACAGATACGCAGTATTTT,CASSVGAFRGLTDTQYF
.,TRBV4-1,.,TRBJ1-1,TGCGCCAGCAGCCAAGGATCGTGGACTGAAGCTTTCTTT,CASSQGSWTEAFF
.,TRBV14,.,TRBJ1-1,TGTGCCAGCAGCCTCAGCGGAGTATACCCTGAAGCTTTCTTT,CASSLSGVYPEAFF
.,TRBV13,.,TRBJ1-1,TGTGCCAGCAGCCTCCCCGCCGGCGAGGCTTTCTTT,CASSLPAGEAFF
.,TRBV27,.,TRBJ1-1,TGTGCCAGCAGTTTAGCTGGGGTCACTGAAGCTTTCTTT,CASSLAGVTEAFF
.,TRBV15,.,TRBJ1-6,TGTGCCACCAGCCACCGGGAAACTTATTCACCCCTCCACTTT,CATSHRETYSPLHF
.,TRBV5-1,.,TRBJ2-1,TGCGCCAGCAGCTTGGGGCCAACCCCCCGGGGCAATGAGCAGTTCTTC,CASSLGPTPRGNEQFF
TRBD1,TRBV7-9,once,TRBJ1-2,TGTGCCAGCAGCTTAGCGGGGACAGGAGGATATGGCTACACCTTC,CASSLAGTGGYGYTF
TRBD1,TRBV20-1,.,TRBJ2-7,TGCAGCCCGACTCAGGGGGACGAGCAGTACTTC,CSPTQGDEQYF
TRBD2,TRBV7-9,.,TRBJ2-7,TGTGCCAGCAGCTTAGGTGTTTTGACTAGCGGGCGCTCCTACGAGCAGTACTTC,CASSLGVLTSGRSYEQYF
.,TRBV4-2,once,TRBJ1-3,TGTGCCAGCAGCACCAACCCTAAGGAATGGGGAAACACCATATATTTT,CASSTNPKEWGNTIYF
.,TRBV18,.,TRBJ1-2,TGTGCCAGCTCACCGTCAGGACGTGATGGCTACACCTTC,CASSPSGRDGYTF
.,TRBV7-2,.,TRBJ2-6,TGTGCCAGCAGACTTACAAGGCTCTCTGGGGCCAACGTCCTGACTTTC,CASRLTRLSGANVLTF
.,TRBV19,.,TRBJ1-1,TGTGCCAGTAGCGTAGGCGGGAACACTGAAGCTTTCTTT,CASSVGGNTEAFF
.,TRBV28,.,TRBJ2-3,TGTGCCAGCAGCATGGCGGGGGCTACAGATACGCAGTATTTT,CASSMAGATDTQYF
TRBD1,TRBV6-5,.,TRBJ2-7,TGTGCCAGCAGTTACGACAGGGGGTACGAGCAGTACTTC,CASSYDRGYEQYF
.,TRBV28,.,TRBJ2-2,TGTGCCAGCAGTCTAAAATTGGGAGAGCTGTTTTTT,CASSLKLGELFF
.,TRBV5-1,.,TRBJ2-2,TGCGCCAGCAGCAACGTAGTTACCGGGGAGCTGTTTTTT,CASSNVVTGELFF
TRBD1,TRBV5-5,.,TRBJ2-4,TGTGCCAGCAACGGCGGGACAGGCCATGAAAACATTCAGTACTTC,CASNGGTGHENIQYF
.,TRBV9,.,TRBJ1-1,TGTGCCAGCAGCGTAGGGCCGGCGAACACTGAAGCTTTCTTT,CASSVGPANTEAFF
.,TRBV28,once,TRBJ2-2,TGTGCCAGCTCCGAAGGGAGCAGGACCGGGGAGCTGTTTTTT,CASSEGSRTGELFF
TRBD2,TRBV5-1,.,TRBJ2-7,TGCGCCAGCAGCGCAAAGACTAGCGGGGCGACCTACGAGCAGTACTTC,CASSAKTSGATYEQYF
TRBD1,TRBV25-1,.,TRBJ2-7,TGTGCCAGCAGTCAATCCGGGACAGGGGGGGACGAGCAGTACTTC,CASSQSGTGGDEQYF
TRBD1,TRBV24-1,.,TRBJ1-2,TGTGCCACCAGTGCGACAGGGGTTACCTATGGCTACACCTTC,CATSATGVTYGYTF
.,TRBV7-2,.,TRBJ2-7,TGTGCCAGCAGCCACTCCTACGAGCAGTACTTC,CASSHSYEQYF
TRBD2,TRBV5-1,.,TRBJ2-1,TGCGCCAGCAGTACCCAGGGACTAGGCCGATTGGGGAATGAGCAGTTCTTC,CASSTQGLGRLGNEQFF
.,TRBV6-6,.,TRBJ2-3,TGTGCCAGCTCTCGGGAGCTGAGCACAGATACGCAGTATTTT,CASSRELSTDTQYF
.,TRBV9,.,TRBJ2-7,TGTGCCAGCAATTCAGGAAGTAGGGATTACGAGCAGTACTTC,CASNSGSRDYEQYF